The source of this T cell receptor beta chain is a study of blood T cells in healthy people across ages. Study-level findings and limits: More naive CD4+ cells and higher diversity were found in long-lived than in aged donors.

A note on this clonotype: The antigen is unknown.

Total RNA extracted from each sample amounted to at least 5.5 micrograms. Unmatched junction bases numbered 5, after V lost 4 bases and J lost 1 base. The CDR3 is 15 amino acids. Germline V CDR1 and CDR2: KGHDR, SFDVKD. Next came a second PCR, run for 7 to 11 cycles, which used a sample-barcoded 5' primer along with a J-beta primer mix. Each cDNA molecule received a tag from a template-switch adaptor that had 12 random nucleotides. TCRdb recomputed calls from the 5' RACE reads with MiXCR, one row per CDR3 protein. This table has over a million distinct CDR3 sequences, under 30% appearing once. The data also belong to a second study, concerning T cells of mothers and their children. That paper states: During the second PCR, the M1S primer introduced sample barcodes along with 2-4 random nucleotides.

Sample: blood. The rearrangement joins TRBV24-1 to TRBJ2-5, with 7 bases identical to TRBD1. The clonotype was recovered from a girl aged 2 to 10 in good health. This CDR3 reads CATSEATGIQETQYF. The CDR3 bases are TGTGCCACCAGTGAAGCGACAGGGATCCAAGAGACCCAGTACTTC.